This T cell receptor (beta chain) was found in a study of cytomegalovirus exposure and HLA in healthy donors. Whole-study results and caveats: The study flagged approximately 180 TCR beta chains as cytomegalovirus-associated. In a later analysis, CMV-associated beta chains were mostly HLA-associated, it appeared.

This clone has only a few counts. Its antigen is not known. 13 Jbeta primers and 60 Vbeta primers were used for the PCR. The data were produced by immunoSEQ multiplex PCR, yet TCRdb's version contains in-frame clones alone and is incomplete. There are 110,000 to 150,000 clones in the sample; roughly 80% occur only once, and 1.2% lies in the top ten. This CDR3 is built from 15 residues. CDR1 is MNHEY, CDR2 SVGAGI, per germline. Trimming removed 2 bases from V and 1 base from J, with 10 bases in between. This receptor was taken from a female donor in good health and CMV-seronegative. V is TRBV6-5 and J is TRBJ2-3, with D uncertain. Material for sequencing was PBMCs. CDR3 in amino acids: CASSYLGSGTDTQYF. DNA of the CDR3: TGTGCCAGCAGTTACCTAGGATCGGGCACAGATACGCAGTATTTT.